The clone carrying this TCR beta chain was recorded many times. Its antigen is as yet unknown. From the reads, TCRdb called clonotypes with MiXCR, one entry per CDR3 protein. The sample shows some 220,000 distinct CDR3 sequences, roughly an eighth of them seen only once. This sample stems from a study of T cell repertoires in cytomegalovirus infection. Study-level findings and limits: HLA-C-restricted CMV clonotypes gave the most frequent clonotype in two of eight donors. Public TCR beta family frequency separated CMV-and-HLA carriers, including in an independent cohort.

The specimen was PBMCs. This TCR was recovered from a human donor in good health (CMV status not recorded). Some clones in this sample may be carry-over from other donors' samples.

The CDR3 nucleotides read TGTGCCAGCAGTCAAACCCCGGGACAAGTGAATTCACCCCTCCACTTT. Its protein product is CASSQTPGQVNSPLHF. V and J are TRBV6-2 or TRBV6-3 and TRBJ1-6; D perhaps matches TRBD1 (6 bases). Germline V gene sequence: CDR1 MNHEY, CDR2 SVGEGT. The germline V and J ends were trimmed by 5 bases and 7 bases, with 18 bases remaining between them. The CDR3 loop spans 16 amino acids.